One sample yielded the 27 T cell receptor beta chains listed below, sequenced in a study of T-cell memory formation after mild COVID-19 (dated by TCRdb to about 2021). Library preparation was by 5' RACE. TCRdb lists the instrument as Illumina NovaSeq 6000. TCRdb reran the public reads through fastp at Q25 and MiXCR, keeping productive beta chains. Every distinct CDR3 protein forms one entry, paired with its most common genes and DNA. Within this sample are about 130,000 distinct CDR3 sequences, with 15% to 20% of them counted one time only. The ten largest clones add up to over 11% of the sample. The source material was PBMCs or a T cell subset sorted from them (not recorded which). The receptors come from an adult woman who had mild COVID-19 (a few samples of this study predate the infection). The sample titles of this study are shuffled in the database, so cell type and time point are left out; the donor was told from shared clones.

This clonotype was counted between two and nine times. Compared with germline, one end of the junction differs, possibly owing to a read error. This chain connects TRBV7-6 to TRBJ2-3; TRBD2 matches at 10 bases. There are 15 residues in the CDR3. The germline gives CDR1 SGHVS, CDR2 FNYEAQ. The CDR3 here is CASRLGLAETDTQYF. As DNA, the CDR3 is TGTGCCAGCAGATTAGGACTAGCGGAGACAGATACGCAGTATTTT. The full variable domain, its missing parts supplied by reference TRBV7-6 and TRBJ2-3, is GAGVSQSPRYKVTKRGQDVALRCDPISGHVSLYWYRQALGQGPEFLTYFNYEAQQDKSGLPNDRFSAERPEGSISTLTIQRTEQRDSAMYRCASRLGLAETDTQYFGPGTRLTVL.

This clonotype was found a few times. The chain links TRBV18 to TRBJ1-4; D not resolved. The CDR3 covers 12 residues. Trimming removed 2 bases at V and 8 bases at J, with 6 bases between. Germline CDR1 is KGHSH and CDR2 is LQKENI. CDR3 protein: CASSPSSEKLFF. The CDR3 DNA follows: TGTGCCAGCTCACCATCCAGCGAAAAACTGTTTTTT.

In its sample, this clonotype was seen a few times. This sequence joins TRBV20-1 and TRBJ2-3, with 11 nucleotides matching TRBD1. The CDR3 is 15 residues long. V shed 3 bases, J shed 5 bases, and the junction held 7 bases outside the gene matches. Germline CDR1 reads DFQATT; CDR2 reads SNEGSKA (reference sequence). CDR3: CSARRRDRGGDTQYF. CDR3 DNA sequence: TGCAGTGCTAGGCGCCGGGACAGGGGGGGAGATACGCAGTATTTT.

This clonotype was recorded a few times. V gene TRBV9 combines with J gene TRBJ2-7; 10 positions match TRBD1. This CDR3 is built from 15 residues. Germline CDR1 is SGDLS and CDR2 is YYNGEE. The V and J ends lost 3 bases and 3 bases, in that order; junction bases with no gene match: 6. The DNA for the CDR3 is TGTGCCAGCAGCGCCATGGGGGACAGGGGCTACGAGCAGTACTTC. It is translated as CASSAMGDRGYEQYF.

This clonotype occurred a few times. The chain links TRBV20-1 to TRBJ2-2, with 11 bases lining up with TRBD1. The germline V gene encodes CDR1 DFQATT and CDR2 SNEGSKA (reference sequence). The CDR3 contains 16 residues. The ends lost 3 bases at V and 4 bases at J; junction bases unmatched: 7. DNA of the CDR3: TGCAGTGCTAGGATGGACAGGGGGCCGATCACCGGGGAGCTGTTTTTT. Protein: CSARMDRGPITGELFF.

A few counts support this clonotype. This rearrangement joins TRBV5-1 to TRBJ1-2; TRBD1 matches 8 bases. The V gene's germline CDR1 is SGHRS and CDR2 YFSETQ. The trim removed 1 base at V and 6 bases at J, leaving 5 bases unmatched. The CDR3 runs to 14 residues. CDR3 in amino acids: CASSLLQGADGYTF. The CDR3 DNA is TGCGCCAGCAGCTTGTTGCAGGGGGCGGATGGCTACACCTTC.

A note on this clonotype: A much larger clone differs by one base, so this may be a read error. The J gene is TRBJ2-7, the V gene TRBV20-1, with D unclear. Trimming removed 1 base from V and 5 bases from J, with 15 bases in between. Germline CDR1 reads DFQATT; CDR2 reads SNEGSKA (reference sequence). The CDR3 loop spans 14 amino acids. The DNA for the CDR3 is TGCAGTGCTAGAGGTGGCCCCCCACCTAACGAGCAGTACTTC. The encoded protein is CSARGGPPPNEQYF.

This chain links TRBV5-6 with TRBJ2-3, with D possibly matching TRBD2 (6 bases). Between the trimmed V and J ends, which lost 2 bases and 1 base, there was a span of 20 bases. The V gene's germline CDR1 is SGHDT and CDR2 YYEEEE. This CDR3 is 18 amino acids long. The chain's CDR3 is CASSLVQSGDLRTDTQYF. The CDR3 DNA sequence: TGTGCCAGCAGCTTAGTACAGTCGGGGGACCTCCGCACAGATACGCAGTATTTT.

This clonotype was seen a few times. This chain connects TRBV4-1 to TRBJ2-3; either TRBD1 or TRBD2 may supply D (6 bases each). CDR1 and CDR2 (germline): MGHRA, YSYEKL. The CDR3 loop spans 19 amino acids. The germline V and J ends were trimmed by 0 bases and 6 bases, with 25 bases remaining between them. CDR3 sequence reads: CASSQDRFSAGGRMDTQYF. Written as DNA, the CDR3 is TGCGCCAGCAGCCAAGATAGGTTTAGTGCCGGGGGCCGTATGGATACGCAGTATTTT.

The chain combines TRBV7-9 with TRBJ2-3; no definite D call. Germline lookup yields CDR1 SEHNR and CDR2 FQNEAQ (reference sequence). Trimming left V 4 bases short and J 4 bases short, with 9 bases between. The CDR3 consists of 13 residues. In nucleotides, the CDR3 is TGTGCCAGCAGCTCTGAGGTTTCAGATACGCAGTATTTT. This gives the protein CASSSEVSDTQYF.

J is TRBJ1-2 and V is TRBV29-1; 8 nucleotides line up with TRBD1. The CDR3 consists of 13 residues. The trim removed 2 bases at V and 6 bases at J, leaving 5 bases unmatched. Germline V gives CDR1 SQVTM, CDR2 ANQGSEA. As DNA, the CDR3 is TGCAGCGTTGAACCGGGACAGGCAAATGGCTACACCTTC. It yields the protein CSVEPGQANGYTF. Full variable domain (rest looked up from reference TRBV29-1 and TRBJ1-2): SAVISQKPSRDICQRGTSLTIQCQVDSQVTMMFWYRQQPGQSLTLIATANQGSEATYESGFVIDKFPISRPNLTFSTLTVSNMSPEDSSIYLCSVEPGQANGYTFGSGTRLTVV.

This clonotype was found a few times. The chain is built from TRBV5-5 and TRBJ1-2, with 9 bases fitting TRBD1. Germline V gene lookup returns CDR1 SGHKS and CDR2 YYEKEE (reference sequence). This CDR3 comprises 14 residues. V dropped 1 base and J dropped 5; count of bases not matched to a gene: 3. CDR3 sequence (DNA): TGTGCCAGCAGCTTGTCACAGGGGGCGTATGGCTACACCTTC. Translated: CASSLSQGAYGYTF.

This clonotype was detected only a few times. The chain links TRBV19 to TRBJ2-7; 8 bases align to TRBD1. This CDR3 region has 16 residues. V lost 5 bases, J lost 1 base, and 10 bases stayed unmatched. The germline CDR1 and CDR2 sequences are LNHDA and SQIVND (reference sequence). This CDR3 is CASSLRQGARSYEQYF. CDR3 DNA sequence: TGTGCCAGTAGTTTACGTCAGGGGGCGAGGTCCTACGAGCAGTACTTC. The variable domain in full, completed from reference TRBV19 and TRBJ2-7, reads DGGITQSPKYLFRKEGQNVTLSCEQNLNHDAMYWYRQDPGQGLRLIYYSQIVNDFQKGDIAEGYSVSREKKESFPLTVTSAQKNPTAFYLCASSLRQGARSYEQYFGPGTRLTVT.

The V call is TRBV6-2 or TRBV6-3, the J call TRBJ2-7, with TRBD2 identical over 12 bases. This CDR3 is built from 15 residues. V lost 6 bases to trimming and J lost 6 bases; unmatched junction nucleotides: 9. Per germline, CDR1 MNHEY and CDR2 SVGEGT. Here the CDR3 DNA reads TGTGCCAGCAGCCCTGGACTAGCGGGATTGGTCGAGCAGTACTTC. Residues: CASSPGLAGLVEQYF.

V and J are TRBV11-3 and TRBJ2-2, with TRBD2 matching over 16 bases. Trimming took 4 bases from V and 4 from J; bases not matched to a gene: 9. Germline CDR1 and CDR2: SGHNT and YENEEA. The CDR3 length is 19 residues. CDR3 DNA: TGTGCCAGCAGCTCGATGGGACTAGCGGGAGGGCCTATCACCGGGGAGCTGTTTTTT. This gives the protein CASSSMGLAGGPITGELFF. The full variable domain, its missing parts supplied by reference TRBV11-3 and TRBJ2-2, is EAGVVQSPRYKIIEKKQPVAFWCNPISGHNTLYWYLQNLGQGPELLIRYENEEAVDDSQLPKDRFSAERLKGVDSTLKIQPAELGDSAVYLCASSSMGLAGGPITGELFFGEGSRLTVL.

This chain joins TRBV30 and TRBJ1-2; maybe TRBD1 (5 bases). CDR3 length equals 13 residues. Germline-derived CDR1 and CDR2 are GTSNPN and SVGIG (reference sequence). Trimming stripped 0 bases from V and 7 bases from J, with 12 bases between. The CDR3 reads CAWSVLKGTGYTF. Written as DNA, the CDR3 is TGTGCCTGGAGTGTACTGAAAGGGACTGGCTACACCTTC.

This clonotype has just a few counts. The chain has TRBV5-1 and TRBJ2-1; TRBD1 aligns across 10 bases. Germline values: CDR1 SGHRS, CDR2 YFSETQ. The CDR3 is 14 amino acids. V trimming: 7 bases; J trimming: 7 bases; junction bases outside the gene matches: 8. CDR3 bases: TGCGCCAGCCGAGTGGGACAGGGGACGAATGAGCAGTTCTTC. Its protein is CASRVGQGTNEQFF.

V usage is TRBV4-1 and J usage is TRBJ2-3; TRBD2 aligns across 10 bases. The germline gives CDR1 MGHRA, CDR2 YSYEKL. With V trimmed by 3 bases and J by 2 bases, 2 bases remained unmatched. This CDR3 is built from 15 residues. The DNA for the CDR3 is TGCGCCAGCAGCCACCTAGCGGGGGCCACAGATACGCAGTATTTT. It yields the protein CASSHLAGATDTQYF.

The rearrangement uses TRBV20-1 and TRBJ1-5; D might be TRBD1 (6 bases). V was pared by 6 bases and J by 1 base, with 16 bases between. Looked up from germline, CDR1 is DFQATT and CDR2 is SNEGSKA (reference sequence). This CDR3 is built from 15 residues. This chain's CDR3 is CSANPLRGSNQPQHF. The CDR3 coding sequence is TGCAGTGCGAACCCGCTGAGGGGGAGCAATCAGCCCCAGCATTTT.

In this sample, this clonotype turned up a few times. The chain is built from TRBV19 and TRBJ2-6; D is undetermined. The V gene lost 7 bases and the J gene lost 0 bases, with 13 bases spanning the gap. CDR3 length: 16 residues. Germline lookup yields CDR1 LNHDA and CDR2 SQIVND (reference sequence). In DNA form, the CDR3 reads TGTGCCAGTAAGCCGGGTCAGACCTCTGGGGCCAACGTCCTGACTTTC. Its protein is CASKPGQTSGANVLTF.

V is TRBV4-1 and J is TRBJ1-6; D is perhaps TRBD1 (5 bases). The CDR3 loop spans 13 amino acids. V lost 4 bases to trimming and J lost 7 bases, with 8 bases between them. The germline V gene has CDR1 MGHRA and CDR2 YSYEKL. The CDR3 DNA is TGCGCCAGCAGCCCGGGACGGAATTCACCCCTCCACTTT. Translated: CASSPGRNSPLHF.

This clonotype came up a few times. The chain is built from TRBV19 and TRBJ2-1; a possible D gene is TRBD1 (5 bases). Trimming pared 6 bases from V and 0 bases from J, leaving 6 bases between. The CDR3 length is 13 residues. CDR1 LNHDA and CDR2 SQIVND come from the germline V gene (reference sequence). The CDR3 DNA sequence: TGTGCCAGTAGCCAGGGCTCCTACAATGAGCAGTTCTTC. It codes for CASSQGSYNEQFF.

This clonotype was found a few times. The rearrangement uses TRBV7-6 and TRBJ2-3, with TRBD1 identical over 9 bases. Unmatched junction bases numbered 4, after V lost 3 bases and J lost 3 bases. The CDR3 has 15 residues. The germline CDR1 and CDR2 sequences are SGHVS and FNYEAQ. Here the CDR3 DNA reads TGTGCCAGCAGCTTTGGGACAGGGTTTACAGATACGCAGTATTTT. Protein: CASSFGTGFTDTQYF.

This clonotype has just a few counts. The rearrangement joins TRBV25-1 to TRBJ2-2, with D maybe TRBD2 (6 bases). From germline, CDR1 is MGHDK and CDR2 SYGVNS. The CDR3 has 14 residues. V lost 8 bases, J lost 6 bases, and 16 bases lay in between. CDR3 coding DNA: TGTGCCAGCGCTCGCAGAGGGGAGGCCGGGGAGCTGTTTTTT. Its translation: CASARRGEAGELFF.

This clonotype was seen a few times. The CDR3, as DNA: TGTGCCAGCTCACCTCAGGGGGTCCAAGAGACCCAGTACTTC. Translation: CASSPQGVQETQYF. The chain combines TRBV18 with TRBJ2-5; TRBD1 agrees at 7 bases. V shed 3 bases and J 1 base; nucleotides not matched to a gene: 2. In germline, CDR1 is KGHSH, CDR2 LQKENI. This CDR3 has 14 residues.

The rearrangement joins TRBV6-5 to TRBJ1-2; no definite D call. Trimming took 0 bases from V and 4 from J, leaving 12 bases between them. The CDR3 extends over 15 amino acids. Germline CDR1 is MNHEY and CDR2 is SVGAGI. The CDR3 region is CASSYSPGRTYGYTF. The CDR3 DNA is TGTGCCAGCAGTTACTCCCCAGGACGGACCTATGGCTACACCTTC.

In regard to this clonotype: Mismatch with germline at one junction end may stem from a read error. The chain combines TRBV13 with TRBJ2-5; 7 bases are shared with TRBD2. This CDR3 is 16 amino acids long. Per germline, CDR1 PRHDT and CDR2 FYEKMQ (reference sequence). As DNA, the CDR3 is TGTGCCAGCGCCGTTAGGGGCGGGAGTATCCAAGAGACCCAGTATTTC. It encodes CASAVRGGSIQETQYF.